The rows below give T cell receptor beta chains drawn from one sample of a study of blood T cell repertoires in COVID-19. Here immunoSEQ multiplex PCR was the method, and the copy in TCRdb shows in-frame clones only, minus some. The repertoire holds some 99,000 clones, nearly 85% seen once, with less than 8% in the top ten. Specimen: peripheral blood. The receptors here all came from a woman aged 45-65 years with acute or convalescent COVID-19. CDR3s leave out the opening cysteine and the closing phenylalanine or tryptophan. Part of the rows lack a size; the others show once, few, many or a class for expanded clones.

V gene	clone size	J gene	CDR3 protein
TRBV5-1	-	TRBJ2-2	ASSRDGQGATGELF
TRBV28	-	TRBJ2-2	ASSFWPNTGELF
TRBV6-1	-	TRBJ2-7	ASSEGGQGSDEQY
TRBV7-2	-	TRBJ2-3	ASSFGTSGSTDTQY
TRBV3-1/TRBV3-2	-	TRBJ2-2	ASSQDAGILTGELF
TRBV18	-	TRBJ1-2	ASSPPSGYGYT
TRBV9	-	TRBJ1-3	ASSAPGSFSGNTIY
TRBV5-6	-	TRBJ1-5	ASSSRVDYQPQH
TRBV6-5	once	TRBJ2-7	ASSQRDRGDEQY
TRBV19	-	TRBJ1-6	ASSPGTVYNSPLH
TRBV5-1	-	TRBJ2-3	ASSVAGGVSTDTQY
TRBV7-9	few	TRBJ2-1	ASSFLLKIYNEQF
TRBV7-3	-	TRBJ2-3	ASSLTPTGHTDTQY
TRBV7-9	-	TRBJ1-4	ATTTAWGGATNEKLF
TRBV5-6	once	TRBJ2-1	ASSPSGVSYNEQF
TRBV5-1	-	TRBJ1-2	ASSSSGQGGNYGYT